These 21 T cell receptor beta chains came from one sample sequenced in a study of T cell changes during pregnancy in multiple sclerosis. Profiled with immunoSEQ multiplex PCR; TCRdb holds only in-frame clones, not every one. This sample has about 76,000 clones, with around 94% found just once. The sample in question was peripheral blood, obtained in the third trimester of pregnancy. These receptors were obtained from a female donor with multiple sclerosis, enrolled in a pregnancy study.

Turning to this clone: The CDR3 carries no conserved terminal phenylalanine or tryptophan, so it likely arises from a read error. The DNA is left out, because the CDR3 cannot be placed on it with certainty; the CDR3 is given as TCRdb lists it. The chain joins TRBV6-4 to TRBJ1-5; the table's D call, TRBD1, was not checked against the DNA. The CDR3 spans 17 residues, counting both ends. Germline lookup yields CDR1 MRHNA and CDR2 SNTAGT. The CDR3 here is CASSATLDRGVGSPEFS.

CDR3 protein: CASSAALGSSEAFF. The CDR3 bases are TGTGCCAGCAGTGCCGCTCTCGGGTCGTCTGAAGCTTTCTTT. V gene TRBV6-4 combines with J gene TRBJ1-1; D ambiguous. The CDR3 length is 14 residues. Trimming removed 4 bases at V and 6 bases at J, with 15 bases between. Germline V gene data show CDR1 as MRHNA and CDR2 as SNTAGT.

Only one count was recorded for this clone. The CDR3 is CSAASGEQFF. DNA of the CDR3: TGCAGTGCGGCCTCGGGGGAGCAGTTCTTC. The rearrangement joins TRBV20-1 to TRBJ2-1, with TRBD2 as a possible D gene (5 bases). The length of the CDR3 is 10 residues. V lost 6 bases to trimming and J lost 10 bases, with 10 bases between them. CDR1 DFQATT and CDR2 SNEGSKA come from the germline V gene (reference sequence).

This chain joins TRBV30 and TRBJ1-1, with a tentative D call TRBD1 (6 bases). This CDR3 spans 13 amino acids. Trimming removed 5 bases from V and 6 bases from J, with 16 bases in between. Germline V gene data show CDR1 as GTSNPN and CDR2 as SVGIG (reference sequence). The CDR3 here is CAWLTGAGAEAFF. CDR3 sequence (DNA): TGTGCCTGGCTGACAGGTGCGGGCGCTGAAGCTTTCTTT.

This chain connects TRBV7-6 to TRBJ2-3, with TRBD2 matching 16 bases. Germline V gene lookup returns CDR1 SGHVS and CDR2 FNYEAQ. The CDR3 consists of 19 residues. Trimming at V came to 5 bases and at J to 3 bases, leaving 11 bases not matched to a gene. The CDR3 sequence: CASSTRGLAGGHRTDTQYF. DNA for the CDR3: TGTGCCAGCAGCACCCGGGGACTAGCGGGGGGGCACCGTACAGATACGCAGTATTTT.

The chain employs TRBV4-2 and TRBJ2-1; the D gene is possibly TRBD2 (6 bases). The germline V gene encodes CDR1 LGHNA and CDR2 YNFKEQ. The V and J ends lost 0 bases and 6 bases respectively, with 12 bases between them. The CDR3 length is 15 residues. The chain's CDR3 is CASSQDGTVSNEQFF. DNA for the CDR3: TGTGCCAGCAGCCAAGACGGGACTGTCTCCAATGAGCAGTTCTTC.

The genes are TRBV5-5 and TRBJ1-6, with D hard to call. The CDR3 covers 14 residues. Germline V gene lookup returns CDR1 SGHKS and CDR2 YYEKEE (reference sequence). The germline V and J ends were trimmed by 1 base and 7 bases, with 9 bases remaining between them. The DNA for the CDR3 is TGTGCCAGCAGCTTGACCGGGTTAAATTCACCCCTCCACTTT. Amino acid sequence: CASSLTGLNSPLHF. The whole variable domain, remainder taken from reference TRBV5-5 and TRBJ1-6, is DAGVTQSPTHLIKTRGQQVTLRCSPISGHKSVSWYQQVLGQGPQFIFQYYEKEERGRGNFPDRFSARQFPNYSSELNVNALLLGDSALYLCASSLTGLNSPLHFGNGTRLTVT.

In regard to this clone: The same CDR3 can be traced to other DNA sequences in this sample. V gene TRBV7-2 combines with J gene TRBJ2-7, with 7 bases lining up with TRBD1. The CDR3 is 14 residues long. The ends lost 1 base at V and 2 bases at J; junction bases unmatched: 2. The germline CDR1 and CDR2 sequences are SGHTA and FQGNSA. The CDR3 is CASSLGQGAYEQYF. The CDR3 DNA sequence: TGTGCCAGCAGCTTAGGTCAGGGGGCCTACGAGCAGTACTTC.

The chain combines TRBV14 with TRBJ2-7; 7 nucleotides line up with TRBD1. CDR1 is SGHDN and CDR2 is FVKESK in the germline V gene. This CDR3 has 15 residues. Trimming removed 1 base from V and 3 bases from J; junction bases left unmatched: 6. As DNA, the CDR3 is TGTGCCAGCAGCCAAGGAGGGGGCGACGGCTACGAGCAGTACTTC. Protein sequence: CASSQGGGDGYEQYF. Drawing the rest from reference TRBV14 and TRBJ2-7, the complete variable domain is EAGVTQFPSHSVIEKGQTVTLRCDPISGHDNLYWYRRVMGKEIKFLLHFVKESKQDESGMPNNRFLAERTGGTYSTLKVQPAELEDSGVYFCASSQGGGDGYEQYFGPGTRLTVT.

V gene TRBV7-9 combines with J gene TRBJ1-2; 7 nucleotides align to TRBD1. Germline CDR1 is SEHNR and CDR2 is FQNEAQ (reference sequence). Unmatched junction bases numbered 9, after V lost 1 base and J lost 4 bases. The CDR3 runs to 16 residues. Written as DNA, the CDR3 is TGTGCCAGCAGCTTAGAACCCTGGGACAGAACCTATGGCTACACCTTC. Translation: CASSLEPWDRTYGYTF.

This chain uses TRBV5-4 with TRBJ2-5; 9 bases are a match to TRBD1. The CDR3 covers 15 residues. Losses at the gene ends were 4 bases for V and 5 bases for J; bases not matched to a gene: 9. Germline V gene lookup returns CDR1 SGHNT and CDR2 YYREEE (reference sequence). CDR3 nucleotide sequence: TGTGCCAGCAGCCCCGGGCAGACAGGGGGGGAGACCCAGTACTTC. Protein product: CASSPGQTGGETQYF.

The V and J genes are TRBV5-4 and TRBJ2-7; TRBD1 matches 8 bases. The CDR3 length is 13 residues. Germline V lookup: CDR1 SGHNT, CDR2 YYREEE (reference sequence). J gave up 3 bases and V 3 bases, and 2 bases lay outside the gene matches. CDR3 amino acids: CASSYDRGYEQYF. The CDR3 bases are TGTGCCAGCAGCTATGACAGGGGCTACGAGCAGTACTTC.

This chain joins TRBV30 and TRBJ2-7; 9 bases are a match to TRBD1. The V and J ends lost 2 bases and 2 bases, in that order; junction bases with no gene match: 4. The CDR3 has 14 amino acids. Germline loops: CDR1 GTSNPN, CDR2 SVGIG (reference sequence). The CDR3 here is CAWSFDRGTYEQYF. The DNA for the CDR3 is TGTGCCTGGAGTTTCGACAGGGGGACCTACGAGCAGTACTTC.

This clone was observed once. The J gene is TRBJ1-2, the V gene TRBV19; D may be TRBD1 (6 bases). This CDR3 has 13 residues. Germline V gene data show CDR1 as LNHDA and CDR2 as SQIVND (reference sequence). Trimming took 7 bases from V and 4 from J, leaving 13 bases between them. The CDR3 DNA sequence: TGTGCCAGTATTGGGGGCAGTGTCTATGGCTACACCTTC. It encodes CASIGGSVYGYTF. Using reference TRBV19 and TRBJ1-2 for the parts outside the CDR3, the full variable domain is DGGITQSPKYLFRKEGQNVTLSCEQNLNHDAMYWYRQDPGQGLRLIYYSQIVNDFQKGDIAEGYSVSREKKESFPLTVTSAQKNPTAFYLCASIGGSVYGYTFGSGTRLTVV.

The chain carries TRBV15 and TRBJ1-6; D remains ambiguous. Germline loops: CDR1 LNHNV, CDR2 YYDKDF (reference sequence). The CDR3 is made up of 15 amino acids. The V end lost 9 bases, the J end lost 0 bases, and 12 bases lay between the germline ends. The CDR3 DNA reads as TGTGCCACGAGAGTAGGGAGCTCCTATAATTCACCCCTCCACTTT. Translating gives CATRVGSSYNSPLHF.

Written as DNA, the CDR3 is TGTGCCAGCAGCTCCGCCGGGGGAGCTGGAGAGACCCAGTACTTC. This gives the protein CASSSAGGAGETQYF. The V and J genes are TRBV28 and TRBJ2-5; weak D call: TRBD2 (6 bases). The germline gives CDR1 MDHEN, CDR2 SYDVKM. The CDR3 loop spans 15 amino acids. The ends were cut back, 6 bases at V and 4 bases at J, with 18 bases in the middle.

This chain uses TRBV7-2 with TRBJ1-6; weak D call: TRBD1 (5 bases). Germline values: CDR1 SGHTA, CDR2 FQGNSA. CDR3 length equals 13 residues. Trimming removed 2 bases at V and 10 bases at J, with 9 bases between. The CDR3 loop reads CASSLQGGSPLHF. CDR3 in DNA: TGTGCCAGCAGCTTACAGGGAGGATCACCCCTCCACTTT. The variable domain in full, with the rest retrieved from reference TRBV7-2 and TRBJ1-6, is GAGVSQSPSNKVTEKGKDVELRCDPISGHTALYWYRQSLGQGLEFLIYFQGNSAPDKSGLPSDRFSAERTGGSVSTLTIQRTQQEDSAVYLCASSLQGGSPLHFGNGTRLTVT.

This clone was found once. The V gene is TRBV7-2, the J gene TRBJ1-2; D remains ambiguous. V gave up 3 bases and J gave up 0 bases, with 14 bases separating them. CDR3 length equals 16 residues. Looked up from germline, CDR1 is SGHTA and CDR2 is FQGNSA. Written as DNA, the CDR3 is TGTGCCAGCAGCTTTAGTGGAGCCACGACTAACTATGGCTACACCTTC. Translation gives CASSFSGATTNYGYTF.

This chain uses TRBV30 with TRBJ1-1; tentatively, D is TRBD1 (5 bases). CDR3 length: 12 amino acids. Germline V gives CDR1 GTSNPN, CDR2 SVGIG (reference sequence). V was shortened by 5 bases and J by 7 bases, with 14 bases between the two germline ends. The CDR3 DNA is TGTGCCTGGGTGGAGTTAAGGGGTGAAGCTTTCTTT. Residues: CAWVELRGEAFF.

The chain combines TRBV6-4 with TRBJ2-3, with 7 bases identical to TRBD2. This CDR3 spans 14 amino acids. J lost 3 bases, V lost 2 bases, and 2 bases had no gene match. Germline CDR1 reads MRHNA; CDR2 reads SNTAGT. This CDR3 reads CASSDRGETDTQYF. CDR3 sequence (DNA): TGTGCCAGCAGTGACCGGGGGGAGACAGATACGCAGTATTTT.

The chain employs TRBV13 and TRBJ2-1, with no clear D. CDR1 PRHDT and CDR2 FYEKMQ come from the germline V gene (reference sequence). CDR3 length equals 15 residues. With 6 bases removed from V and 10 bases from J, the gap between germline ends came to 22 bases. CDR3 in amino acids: CASRLRSRSFNEQFF. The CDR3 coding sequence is TGTGCCAGCAGGTTAAGGTCCCGGAGTTTCAACGAGCAGTTCTTC.